The subject of this entry is one T cell receptor beta chain. The sample is drawn from a study of shared clonotypes between healthy human individuals. With 2 bases clipped from V and 6 bases from J, the junction kept 10 bases outside the gene matches. The CDR3 contains 16 residues. Germline CDR1 is MGHRA and CDR2 is YSYEKL. Clones were read by immunoSEQ multiplex PCR, and TCRdb kept only the in-frame ones, dropping some. The table has a few million clones, over 85% seen once. The J gene is TRBJ2-7, the V gene TRBV4-1, with TRBD2 matching over 10 bases. Sequences were obtained from naive CD4+ T cells from PBMCs. The subset denotes: CD45RA+ positively selected. The receptor was derived from a man in his late teens or twenties in good health. Some clones in this sample may be carry-over from other donors' samples. Here the CDR3 DNA reads TGCGCCAGCAGCCAACCTATAGCGGGAGGAGGGCTCGAGCAGTACTTC. Its translation is CASSQPIAGGGLEQYF.